Each of the 8 T cell receptor beta chains below was sequenced from the same sample in a study of OX40 agonist ivuxolimab in advanced cancers. Some clones are missing from TCRdb's copy, which holds only in-frame ones; the method was immunoSEQ multiplex PCR. The profile shows 30,000 to 45,000 clones, roughly 77% of them singletons. This specimen consisted of CD4+ or CD8+ T cells sorted from blood, obtained in a trial of the OX40 agonist ivuxolimab. The source of these receptors is an adult with an advanced solid tumor such as melanoma, head and neck, liver or kidney cancer.

V and J are TRBV5-1 and TRBJ1-3, with D perhaps TRBD1 (6 bases). Between the trimmed V and J ends, which lost 5 bases and 4 bases, there was a span of 13 bases. The CDR3 contains 14 residues. CDR1 and CDR2 from the germline V gene are SGHRS and YFSETQ. The CDR3 DNA sequence: TGCGCCAGCAGATGGACAGAAGAAGGAAACACCATATATTTT. It specifies CASRWTEEGNTIYF.

DNA for the CDR3: TGCGCCAGCAGCTTGGGGCCTCTTAACTATGGCTACACCTTC. The encoded protein is CASSLGPLNYGYTF. This chain joins TRBV5-1 and TRBJ1-2, with D uncertain. The CDR3 sequence is 14 residues long. CDR1 SGHRS and CDR2 YFSETQ come from the germline V gene. Trimming shortened V by 0 bases and J by 1 base, and 7 bases separated the two germline ends.

This clone was seen a few times. The chain couples TRBV5-1 to TRBJ2-5; the match to TRBD2 covers 8 bases. Germline V gives CDR1 SGHRS, CDR2 YFSETQ. J gave up 3 bases and V 4 bases, and 8 bases lay outside the gene matches. The CDR3 length is 15 residues. This CDR3 reads CASSREGGGEETQYF. The CDR3 DNA is TGCGCCAGCAGCCGGGAGGGAGGTGGAGAAGAGACCCAGTACTTC.

This chain links TRBV11-2 with TRBJ2-3; a possible D gene is TRBD2 (6 bases). V lost 5 bases, J lost 2 bases, and 14 bases lay in between. Germline V lookup: CDR1 SGHAT, CDR2 FQNNGV. This CDR3 has 15 residues. The CDR3 DNA follows: TGTGCCAGCAGCACCCCTGGCGGGAACACAGATACGCAGTATTTT. It is translated as CASSTPGGNTDTQYF.

The V call is TRBV28, the J call TRBJ2-1; 14 bases fit TRBD2. The CDR3 totals 16 residues. Germline loops: CDR1 MDHEN, CDR2 SYDVKM. The junction had 5 bases not matched to a gene; V was cut back by 4 bases and J by 6 bases. CDR3 coding DNA: TGTGCCAGCAGTTCCCAGACTAGCGGGAGGGCCAATGAGCAGTTCTTC. It is translated as CASSSQTSGRANEQFF.

With regard to this clone: Mismatch with germline at one junction end may stem from a read error. This chain links TRBV2 with TRBJ1-1; 7 positions match TRBD1. The CDR3 covers 13 residues. CDR1 and CDR2 (germline): SNHLY, FYNNEI. CDR3 sequence reads: CASSEDRDLEAFF. The CDR3 DNA reads as TGTGCCAGCAGCGAAGACAGGGACCTTGAAGCTTTCTTT.

CDR3 sequence (DNA): TGTGCCAGCAGTTACGGGTATGGGATGAACACTGAAGCTTTCTTT. It codes for CASSYGYGMNTEAFF. The V and J genes are TRBV6-5 and TRBJ1-1; D remains unclear. CDR3 length equals 15 residues. Trimming shortened V by 2 bases and J by 0 bases, and 10 bases separated the two germline ends. Germline CDR1 is MNHEY and CDR2 is SVGAGI.

The chain uses TRBV18 and TRBJ1-2; D unclear. The germline V gene has CDR1 KGHSH and CDR2 LQKENI. The CDR3 length is 15 residues. The ends were cut back, 0 bases at V and 6 bases at J, with 14 bases in the middle. The CDR3 DNA sequence: TGTGCCAGCTCACCACCAGTCCCCATTGGAGATGGCTACACCTTC. It encodes CASSPPVPIGDGYTF.